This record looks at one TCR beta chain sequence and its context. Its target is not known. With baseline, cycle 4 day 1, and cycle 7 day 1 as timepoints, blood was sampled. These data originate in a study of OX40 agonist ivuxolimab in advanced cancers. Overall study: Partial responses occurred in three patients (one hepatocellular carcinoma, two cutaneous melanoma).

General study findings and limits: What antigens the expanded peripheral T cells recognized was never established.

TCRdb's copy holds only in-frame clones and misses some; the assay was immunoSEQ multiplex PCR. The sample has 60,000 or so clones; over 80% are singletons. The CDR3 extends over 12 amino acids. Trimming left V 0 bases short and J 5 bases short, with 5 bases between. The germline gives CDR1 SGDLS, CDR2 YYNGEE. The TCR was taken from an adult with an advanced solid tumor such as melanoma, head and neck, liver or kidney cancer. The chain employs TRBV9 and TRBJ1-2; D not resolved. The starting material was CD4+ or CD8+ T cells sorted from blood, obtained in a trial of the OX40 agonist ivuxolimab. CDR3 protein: CASSVGQYGYTF. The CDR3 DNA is TGTGCCAGCAGCGTAGGGCAGTATGGCTACACCTTC.